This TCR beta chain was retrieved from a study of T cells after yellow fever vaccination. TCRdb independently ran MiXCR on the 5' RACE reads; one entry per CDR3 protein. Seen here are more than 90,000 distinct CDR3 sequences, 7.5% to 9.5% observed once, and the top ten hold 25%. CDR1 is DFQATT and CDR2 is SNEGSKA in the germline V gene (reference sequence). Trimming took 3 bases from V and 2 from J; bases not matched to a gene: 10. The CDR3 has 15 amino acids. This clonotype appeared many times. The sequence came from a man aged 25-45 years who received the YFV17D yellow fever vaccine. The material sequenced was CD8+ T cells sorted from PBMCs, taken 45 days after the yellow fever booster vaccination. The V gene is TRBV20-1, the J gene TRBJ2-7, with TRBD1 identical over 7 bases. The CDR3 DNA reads TGCAGTGCTAGGGGGGACAGATCTAGTACCTACGAGCAGTACTTC. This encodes CSARGDRSSTYEQYF.